Here is one TCR beta chain with its context. Its antigen remains undetermined. Base qualities were left out, and no much larger clone turns up one base away. The data stem from a study of T cell repertoires in cytomegalovirus infection (dated by TCRdb to between 2018 and 2021). A note on the overall study: Peptide stimulations targeted recently identified HLA-C-restricted CMV epitopes, whose presentation resists viral immunomodulation, together with well-studied HLA-B-restricted epitopes. Donor HLA type was relevant to the analysis, because carriage of CMV infection together with the matching HLA type was indicated by public TCR beta signatures. Beyond this particular receptor, the publication reports: Carriers of CMV infection plus the relevant HLA type were discriminated by the cumulative frequency of public TCR beta family members in the study cohort and in an independent approximately 350-donor cohort. The ex vivo response was dominated by HLA-C-restricted CMV-specific TCR beta clonotypes, which also provided the single most frequent clonotype in two of eight donors.

In the paper's terms, the treatment or condition label means: in vitro stimulation with specific CMV peptide epitopes to enrich CMV-specific T cells. The germline V gene (reference sequence) yields SEHNR for CDR1 and FQNEAQ for CDR2. The CDR3, cysteine through phenylalanine, is 13 amino acids long. Only the CDR3 region is kept as DNA, spanning 39 bases read in frame from base 1. Unmatched junction bases come to 7, with V trimmed by 5 bases and J by 10 bases. The reads were generated on an Illumina HiSeq 1500. TCRdb handled the public reads itself, with Q25 trimming in fastp and clone calling in MiXCR, and kept productive beta chains. Identical CDR3 proteins give one entry, which carries the most common genes and DNA. Present in this sample are about 330,000 distinct CDR3 sequences, approximately 30% of which were seen just once. The top ten clonotypes cover around an eighth of the sample.

This sequence uses TRBV7-9 and TRBJ2-1; 8 of the junction bases match TRBD2. The TCR comes from a human donor in good health (CMV status not recorded). Some clones in this sample may be carry-over from other donors' samples. The sequencing used cultured PBMCs, collected from culture after CMV antigen stimulation. Here is the DNA: TGTGCCAGCAGCCTCCCGGGACTAGAGGAGCAGTTCTTC. Translated, this is CASSLPGLEEQFF.